This entry concerns a single T cell receptor beta chain. The data originate from a study of T cell changes during pregnancy in multiple sclerosis. V dropped 1 base and J dropped 0 bases, with 13 bases sitting between them. There are 16 residues in the CDR3. CDR1 is MGHRA, CDR2 YSYEKL, per germline. Only in-frame clones appear in the TCRdb table, and some are missing; sequencing was by immunoSEQ multiplex PCR. The sample lists just over 40,000 clones, over 80% occurring once. This TCR derives from a female donor in good health, enrolled as a control in a pregnancy study. The rearrangement links TRBV4-1 to TRBJ2-7; no clear D gene. This specimen was peripheral blood, taken in the first trimester of pregnancy. This CDR3 reads CASSQVAFDSSYEQYF. CDR3 DNA: TGCGCCAGCAGCCAAGTCGCATTTGACTCCTCCTACGAGCAGTACTTC.